Listed below are T cell receptor beta chains from one sample, sequenced in a study of T cells in Graves' hyperthyroidism and ophthalmopathy. TCRdb redid the calling of the multiplex PCR reads with MiXCR, one entry per CDR3 protein. The table includes about 560,000 distinct CDR3 sequences, 14% detected once. Sample: blood. The receptors come from a woman between 35 and 50 years old with Graves' hyperthyroidism. The CDR3 runs from the conserved cysteine through the conserved F or W. The order of the fields is D gene, V gene, clone size, J gene, CDR3 DNA, CDR3 protein. The D gene is left open where the match is weak. Size tells how often a clone was seen (once, few, many) or the class of an expanded clone, and some rows leave it out.

>-|TRBV27|few|TRBJ2-3
TGTGCCAGCAGTTTACGGTGGTCAGATACGCAGTATTTT
CASSLRWSDTQYF
>-|TRBV15|many|TRBJ2-7
TGTGCCACCAGCTTAGACAACTACGAGCAGTACTTC
CATSLDNYEQYF
>-|TRBV4-1|-|TRBJ1-6
TGCGCCAGCAGCCCAAGTAGGGTGCAGAATCAATTATACCTCCACTTT
CASSPSRVQNQLYLHF
>TRBD1|TRBV30|-|TRBJ1-4
TGTGCCTGGAGTGTAGAAGCAGGGGGGCGCGGTGAAAAACTGTTTTTT
CAWSVEAGGRGEKLFF
>TRBD2|TRBV29-1|few|TRBJ2-1
TGCAGCGTACGGGAGGGGGGTAGAAATGAGCAGTTCTTC
CSVREGGRNEQFF
>TRBD1|TRBV6-1|many|TRBJ2-7
TGTGCCAGCAGTTCCATCTCAGGGGGCGCCCCCTACGAGCAGTACTTC
CASSSISGGAPYEQYF
>-|TRBV27|few|TRBJ2-3
TGTGCCAGCAGTTTTTTCCTGTCAAGCACAGATACGCAGTATTTT
CASSFFLSSTDTQYF
>-|TRBV28|many|TRBJ2-7
TGTGCCAGCGGGTGGGGCTACGAGCAGTACTTC
CASGWGYEQYF
>-|TRBV3-1|many|TRBJ1-1
TGTGCCAGCAGCCAAGAGCGTTTTTTGAACACTGAAGCTTTCTTT
CASSQERFLNTEAFF
>TRBD1|TRBV27|many|TRBJ1-1
TGTGCCAGCAGTTTATCGGCAGGGGGAGCGGCTGAAGCTTTCTTT
CASSLSAGGAAEAFF
>-|TRBV5-4|-|TRBJ2-7
TGTGCCAGCAGCCCCGATTTTGGTAGGTTCTACGAGCAGTACTTC
CASSPDFGRFYEQYF
>TRBD1|TRBV28|few|TRBJ2-1
TGTGCCAGCAGTTCACACGAGGGACAGAATGTCTACAATGAGCAGTTCTTC
CASSSHEGQNVYNEQFF
>-|TRBV30|many|TRBJ2-2
TGTGCCTGGAGTTCCGTTGGGGCCGGGGAGCTGTTTTTT
CAWSSVGAGELFF
>-|TRBV29-1|-|TRBJ1-1
TGCAGCGTCCGTGACACGGTCAACACTGAAGCTTTCTTT
CSVRDTVNTEAFF
>TRBD1|TRBV10-3|few|TRBJ2-7
TGTGCCATCGGGGACAGGGTGCAAGACGAGCAGTACTTC
CAIGDRVQDEQYF
>TRBD2|TRBV29-1|many|TRBJ2-7
TGCAGCGTTGTCACCCAGGCGGGGGGGAGGGAGCAGTACTTC
CSVVTQAGGREQYF
>TRBD2|TRBV6-2/TRBV6-3|few|TRBJ2-7
TGTGCCAGCAGTTACACGGGACTAGCGGCCTACGAGCAGTACTTC
CASSYTGLAAYEQYF
>-|TRBV29-1|few|TRBJ1-1
TGCAGCGATTACAGGACGACGAACACTGAAGCTTTCTTT
CSDYRTTNTEAFF
>-|TRBV27|many|TRBJ2-6
TGTGCCAGCTGTAAATCGGGACGGCTCGACATAGCCAACGTCCTGACTTTC
CASCKSGRLDIANVLTF
>-|TRBV19|-|TRBJ2-7
TGTGCCAGTAGTAATTTGTGGACCCTGGAAGAGCAGTACTTC
CASSNLWTLEEQYF
>TRBD2|TRBV10-1|-|TRBJ2-1
TGCGCCAGCAGTGAGTCTTACGGGAGGGCCGGGGATGAGCAGTTCTTC
CASSESYGRAGDEQFF
>TRBD2|TRBV20-1|many|TRBJ2-3
TGCAGTGCAACCCCCGGGACTAGCGAGTCTTCATCTAGCACAGATACGCAGTATTTT
CSATPGTSESSSSTDTQYF